A single sample is the source of the 18 T cell receptor beta chains below, sequenced in a study of blood T cell repertoires in COVID-19. The table came from immunoSEQ multiplex PCR; TCRdb's copy has only in-frame clones and leaves some out. The top ten clones hold over 1% of a sample with 120,000 or so clones, 70% to 90% of them seen once. The sample was peripheral blood. These TCRs come from an elderly woman with acute or convalescent COVID-19.

The rearrangement joins TRBV28 to TRBJ2-5, with 10 bases fitting TRBD1. Germline V gives CDR1 MDHEN, CDR2 SYDVKM. V dropped 5 bases and J dropped 4; count of bases not matched to a gene: 7. The CDR3 runs to 15 residues. The CDR3 is CASSNTGTGVETQYF. For the CDR3, the DNA is TGTGCCAGCAGTAATACCGGGACAGGGGTAGAGACCCAGTACTTC.

The chain recombines TRBV6-2 or TRBV6-3 with TRBJ1-5; D call uncertain. CDR3 size: 13 residues. CDR1 and CDR2 (germline): MNHEY, SVGEGT. V lost 6 bases, J lost 7 bases, and 13 bases lay in between. The CDR3 is CASSMGHSQPQHF. DNA of the CDR3: TGTGCCAGCAGCATGGGCCACAGCCAGCCCCAGCATTTT.

V is TRBV18 and J is TRBJ1-1, with D possibly matching TRBD1 (5 bases). Germline assignment: CDR1 KGHSH and CDR2 LQKENI. The CDR3 contains 15 residues. Trimming removed 0 bases from V and 1 base from J, with 9 bases in between. The CDR3 is CASSPPSTGNTEAFF. Written as DNA, the CDR3 is TGTGCCAGCTCACCACCGAGTACAGGGAACACTGAAGCTTTCTTT.

The V and J genes are TRBV10-3 and TRBJ2-7, with D perhaps matching TRBD1 (5 bases). The V end lost 5 bases, the J end lost 3 bases, and 14 bases lay between the germline ends. CDR1 and CDR2 from the germline V gene are ENHRY and SYGVKD. This CDR3 is 14 amino acids long. The CDR3 is CAISQGPIVYEQYF. The CDR3 coding sequence is TGTGCCATCAGTCAGGGCCCAATAGTCTACGAGCAGTACTTC.

The rearrangement joins TRBV11-2 to TRBJ2-2, with 7 bases that match TRBD1. This CDR3 has 13 residues. The germline gives CDR1 SGHAT, CDR2 FQNNGV. V lost 4 bases, J lost 8 bases, and 4 bases stayed unmatched. CDR3 loop: CASSYDRVGELFF. The CDR3 region has the DNA TGTGCCAGCAGCTATGACAGGGTGGGGGAGCTGTTTTTT.

This chain joins TRBV6-1 and TRBJ1-1; D possibly corresponds to TRBD1 (5 bases). V was cut by 0 bases and J by 8 bases, with 10 bases left in between. The CDR3 spans 13 residues. CDR1 is MNHNS, CDR2 SASEGT, per germline. The CDR3 spells CASSEAWGVEAFF. CDR3 sequence (DNA): TGTGCCAGCAGTGAAGCTTGGGGGGTAGAAGCTTTCTTT.

This clone was counted once. J is TRBJ2-7 and V is TRBV7-2; 14 nucleotides match TRBD2. The CDR3 totals 19 residues. Trimming at V came to 4 bases and at J to 1 base, leaving 12 bases not matched to a gene. Germline-derived CDR1 and CDR2 are SGHTA and FQGNSA. CDR3 bases: TGTGCCAGCAGCTCACACCGGACTAGCGGGGGGTCCGTTTCCTACGAGCAGTACTTC. This codes for CASSSHRTSGGSVSYEQYF.

This rearrangement joins TRBV5-5 to TRBJ1-2; 7 bases fit TRBD1. CDR1 is SGHKS and CDR2 is YYEKEE in the germline V gene (reference sequence). V lost 4 bases, J lost 0 bases, and 3 bases stayed unmatched. The CDR3 consists of 14 residues. CDR3 residues: CASSQQGTNYGYTF. CDR3 DNA sequence: TGTGCCAGCAGCCAACAGGGGACTAACTATGGCTACACCTTC. Drawing the rest from reference TRBV5-5 and TRBJ1-2, the complete variable domain is DAGVTQSPTHLIKTRGQQVTLRCSPISGHKSVSWYQQVLGQGPQFIFQYYEKEERGRGNFPDRFSARQFPNYSSELNVNALLLGDSALYLCASSQQGTNYGYTFGSGTRLTVV.

The chain employs TRBV15 and TRBJ1-5, with D unclear. Trimming left V 3 bases short and J 4 bases short, with 4 bases between. From germline, CDR1 is LNHNV and CDR2 YYDKDF (reference sequence). The CDR3 runs 12 residues. CDR3 nucleotide sequence: TGTGCCACCAGCAGGCTAAATCAGCCCCAGCATTTT. It specifies CATSRLNQPQHF.

The chain employs TRBV6-5 and TRBJ2-7; a weak D match, TRBD1 (6 bases). Trimming left V 2 bases short and J 7 bases short, with 15 bases between. This CDR3 has 14 amino acids. Germline CDR1 reads MNHEY; CDR2 reads SVGAGI. CDR3 coding DNA: TGTGCCAGCAGTTACGACAGAGGGGGATATGAGCAGTACTTC. Encoded protein: CASSYDRGGYEQYF.

The V gene is TRBV20-1, the J gene TRBJ2-7; D gene uncertain. The germline V gene has CDR1 DFQATT and CDR2 SNEGSKA (reference sequence). CDR3 length equals 10 residues. V shed 3 bases and J shed 4 bases, with 4 bases lying between them. The CDR3 reads CSASGYEQYF. CDR3 nucleotides: TGCAGTGCTAGCGGTTACGAGCAGTACTTC.

The V gene is TRBV5-4, the J gene TRBJ2-1; 8 bases align to TRBD1. Germline values: CDR1 SGHNT, CDR2 YYREEE (reference sequence). The CDR3 runs 14 residues. After removal of 10 bases from V and 2 bases from J, the junction contained 8 bases not matched to a gene. DNA for the CDR3: TGTGCCTCAAAGGGGACAGGCGCCTACAATGAGCAGTTCTTC. It translates to CASKGTGAYNEQFF.

The chain recombines TRBV6-2 or TRBV6-3 with TRBJ2-3; TRBD2 agrees at 11 bases. Germline CDR1 is MNHEY and CDR2 is SVGEGT. J lost 2 bases, V lost 2 bases, and 6 bases had no gene match. The CDR3 length is 17 residues. The CDR3 loop is CASSYIPSGGPTDTQYF. CDR3 nucleotide sequence: TGTGCCAGCAGTTACATACCTAGCGGGGGGCCCACAGATACGCAGTATTTT.

J is TRBJ1-2 and V is TRBV5-6; D is perhaps TRBD1 (5 bases). CDR3 size: 14 residues. Germline V CDR1 and CDR2: SGHDT, YYEEEE. V lost 0 bases, J lost 2 bases, and 8 bases lay in between. The CDR3 coding sequence is TGTGCCAGCAGCTTGGTTACAGGAAACTATGGCTACACCTTC. Its protein is CASSLVTGNYGYTF.

V and J are TRBV6-5 and TRBJ1-2, with D unclear. CDR1 and CDR2 from the germline V gene are MNHEY and SVGAGI. This CDR3 region has 15 residues. The V end lost 2 bases, the J end lost 0 bases, and 10 bases lay between the germline ends. The CDR3 DNA follows: TGTGCCAGCAGTTACGGGCAGCCTTCTAACTATGGCTACACCTTC. Protein: CASSYGQPSNYGYTF.

This rearrangement joins TRBV2 to TRBJ1-2; 8 nucleotides match TRBD1. The germline gives CDR1 SNHLY, CDR2 FYNNEI. The CDR3 has 13 residues. The V segment lost 4 bases and the J segment 7 bases; nucleotides outside the gene matches: 5. The CDR3 DNA is TGTGCCAGCAGTGCCGGGACAGGATCTGGCTACACCTTC. It encodes CASSAGTGSGYTF.

This sequence joins TRBV7-9 and TRBJ2-5; TRBD1 aligns across 7 bases. This CDR3 is 14 amino acids long. With V trimmed by 9 bases and J by 4 bases, 11 bases remained unmatched. The germline V gene encodes CDR1 SEHNR and CDR2 FQNEAQ (reference sequence). This chain's CDR3 is CARVNLQGLETQYF. DNA of the CDR3: TGTGCCAGGGTTAATTTACAGGGGTTAGAGACCCAGTACTTC.

The genes are TRBV25-1 and TRBJ2-3; TRBD1 is a possible D gene (5 bases). V shed 7 bases and J shed 0 bases, with 14 bases lying between them. The V gene's germline CDR1 is MGHDK and CDR2 SYGVNS. This CDR3 has 15 residues. The CDR3 sequence is CASTEWAGSTDTQYF. The CDR3 coding sequence is TGTGCCAGCACCGAATGGGCAGGGAGCACAGATACGCAGTATTTT.